These 10 T cell receptor beta chains were sequenced from one sample in a study of long-term antiretroviral therapy in people with HIV (dated by TCRdb to between 2020 and 2023). Sequencing of the TRB variable region was done with the immunoSEQ hsTCRB v3.0 assay at survey level resolution. The source is immuneACCESS, and TCRdb retained only in-frame sequences with V and J called. Part of the clones is not carried over; for the studies checked, unresolved V genes explain less than half of this, and the remainder is unexplained. Here the sample has some 23,000 clones; less than 80% occur a single time. The top ten constitute roughly 12% of the sample. The material sequenced was unsorted PBMCs, taken 1.1 years before starting antiretroviral therapy. The origin of the receptors is a woman aged 40 to 50 with HIV.

The V gene is TRBV9, the J gene TRBJ1-2, with TRBD1 matching 7 bases. V lost 3 bases to trimming and J lost 8 bases; unmatched junction nucleotides: 13. CDR3 size: 15 residues. Germline V gene sequence: CDR1 SGDLS, CDR2 YYNGEE. The CDR3: CASSAATGSGRGYTF. The CDR3 nucleotides read TGTGCCAGCAGCGCGGCGACAGGGTCTGGTAGAGGCTACACCTTC.

The chain links TRBV6-5 to TRBJ2-1; 8 nucleotides agree with TRBD1. Germline CDR1 and CDR2: MNHEY and SVGAGI. V lost 2 bases and J lost 6; bases outside the gene matches: 9. The length of the CDR3 is 16 residues. The CDR3: CASSYALTGVFNEQFF. CDR3 in DNA: TGTGCCAGCAGTTACGCGCTGACAGGGGTTTTCAATGAGCAGTTCTTC.

This chain connects TRBV11-2 to TRBJ1-1; D remains ambiguous. With 6 bases removed from V and 7 bases from J, the gap between germline ends came to 12 bases. CDR3 length: 12 amino acids. From germline, CDR1 is SGHAT and CDR2 FQNNGV. In DNA form, the CDR3 reads TGTGCCAGCAGTTACATGACGCATGAAGCTTTCTTT. It encodes CASSYMTHEAFF.

The sample holds one count of this clone. The V call is TRBV5-1, the J call TRBJ2-3; 7 bases are a match to TRBD2. Germline lookup yields CDR1 SGHRS and CDR2 YFSETQ. The CDR3 has 16 amino acids. The J segment lost 5 bases and the V segment lost 0 bases, leaving 9 bases of the junction unmatched. The CDR3 is CASSLAGGDYVDTQYF. The CDR3 region has the DNA TGCGCCAGCAGCTTGGCCGGCGGGGACTATGTAGATACGCAGTATTTT.

The rearrangement joins TRBV4-3 to TRBJ2-7; maybe TRBD2 (6 bases). V dropped 1 base and J dropped 0 bases, with 10 bases sitting between them. The CDR3 is 15 residues long. Germline loops: CDR1 LGHNA, CDR2 YSLEER. Here the CDR3 reads CASSQGRASSYEQYF. In nucleotides, the CDR3 is TGCGCCAGCAGCCAAGGGAGGGCTAGCTCCTACGAGCAGTACTTC.

This chain connects TRBV28 to TRBJ1-2, with D tentatively TRBD1 (6 bases). This CDR3 spans 11 amino acids. Trimming removed 6 bases from V and 7 bases from J, with 9 bases in between. In germline, CDR1 is MDHEN, CDR2 SYDVKM. For the CDR3, the DNA is TGTGCCAGCAGCCTAGGGGGTGGCTACACCTTC. Amino acids: CASSLGGGYTF.

This clone was detected only a few times. V usage is TRBV7-9 and J usage is TRBJ2-7; D is uncertain. The germline V and J ends were trimmed by 5 bases and 6 bases, with 14 bases remaining between them. Looked up from germline, CDR1 is SEHNR and CDR2 is FQNEAQ (reference sequence). The CDR3 has 13 amino acids. In nucleotides, the CDR3 is TGTGCCAGCAGCCTAACCCCCAGCCCCGAGCAGTACTTC. Translating it yields CASSLTPSPEQYF.

V usage is TRBV11-2 and J usage is TRBJ2-3; D unclear. This CDR3 region has 12 residues. V lost 4 bases and J lost 7, with 9 bases in between. Germline V lookup: CDR1 SGHAT, CDR2 FQNNGV. DNA for the CDR3: TGTGCCAGCAGCTCTACCCGGCATACGCAGTATTTT. This translates into CASSSTRHTQYF.

The chain uses TRBV19 and TRBJ2-2, with D tentatively TRBD1 (6 bases). This CDR3 comprises 15 residues. Germline V gene data show CDR1 as LNHDA and CDR2 as SQIVND (reference sequence). The V end lost 3 bases, the J end lost 1 base, and 9 bases lay between the germline ends. CDR3 in amino acids: CASSIPDRNTGELFF. The CDR3 nucleotides are TGTGCCAGTAGTATCCCGGACAGGAACACCGGGGAGCTGTTTTTT.

The chain links TRBV29-1 to TRBJ2-3; D unresolved. This CDR3 spans 16 amino acids. In germline, CDR1 is SQVTM, CDR2 ANQGSEA. V lost 0 bases and J 2 bases, leaving 15 bases between the germline ends. CDR3 coding DNA: TGCAGCGTTGAAGATCGCATCGGAAAACTCACAGATACGCAGTATTTT. Translating it yields CSVEDRIGKLTDTQYF.